This entry features one T cell receptor (beta chain) sequence. In its sample, this clone was seen once. No antigen is known for it. The sample holds no much larger clone one base away, and base qualities are not on file. The sample comes from a study of control samples from healthy donors and cancer patients (dated by TCRdb to 2020 to 2021). The CDR3 contains 16 residues, cysteine and phenylalanine counted. Of all the DNA, just the CDR3 is kept, 48 bases in frame from base 1. V gives up 3 bases and J gives up 6 bases, and the segment between their germline ends measures 20 bases. Taken from the germline V gene (reference sequence), the CDR1 and CDR2 loops are SGHNT and YYREEE. The method behind the library was the immunoSEQ multiplex PCR assay. What TCRdb holds here is the immuneACCESS table cut down to in-frame rearrangements. Part of the clones is not present; checked against another copy, under half of the missing clones reflect an unresolved V gene, and the others are unexplained. The sample records roughly 130,000 clones, 80% to 95% of which are singletons. 2% to 2.5% of the sample goes to the ten largest clones.

Sequenced input: blood. The origin of this receptor is a man younger than 30 in good health. The receptor chain draws on TRBV5-4 and TRBJ2-3; the D region possibly corresponds to TRBD2 (6 bases align). The DNA reads as follows: TGTGCCAGCAGCTCCCCCCGGGACTGGGCTTTGGATACGCAGTATTTT. Its translation is CASSSPRDWALDTQYF.